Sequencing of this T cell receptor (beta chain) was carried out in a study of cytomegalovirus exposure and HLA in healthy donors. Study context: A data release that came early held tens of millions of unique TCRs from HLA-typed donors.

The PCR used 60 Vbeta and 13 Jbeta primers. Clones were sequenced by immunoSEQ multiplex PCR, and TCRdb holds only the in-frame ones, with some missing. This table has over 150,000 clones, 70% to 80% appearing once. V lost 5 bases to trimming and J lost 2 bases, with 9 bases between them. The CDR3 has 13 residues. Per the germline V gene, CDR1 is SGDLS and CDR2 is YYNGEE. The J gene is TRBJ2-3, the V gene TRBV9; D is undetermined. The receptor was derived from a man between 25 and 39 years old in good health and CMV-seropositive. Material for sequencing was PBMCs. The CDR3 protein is CASSPPYTDTQYF. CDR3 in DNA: TGTGCCAGCAGTCCCCCTTACACAGATACGCAGTATTTT.